These T cell receptor beta chains were read from a single sample in a study of blood T cell repertoires in COVID-19. Using immunoSEQ multiplex PCR, the repertoire was profiled, and TCRdb retains in-frame clones only, with some absent. The sample contains under 300,000 clones, 80% to 90% of which appear only once. Material for sequencing was peripheral blood. These receptors originate from a woman between 40 and 50 years old who had recovered from COVID-19. Both conserved end residues are part of each CDR3. Each record gives: V gene, D gene, clone size, J gene, CDR3 DNA, CDR3 protein. The D gene is left open where the match is weak. Not every row has a clone size; where given, it reads once, few, many or a size class.

>TRBV28|TRBD2|-|TRBJ2-2
TGTGCCAGCAGTTACCTAGGGAGGGACGGGACCGGGGAGCTGTTTTTT
CASSYLGRDGTGELFF
>TRBV10-2|TRBD2|-|TRBJ2-7
TGCGCCAGCAGTGAGTCAGGTAGCGGGTACTACGAGCAGTACTTC
CASSESGSGYYEQYF
>TRBV2|-|once|TRBJ2-1
TGTGCCAGCAAAAGACTTGTTCGGGTCTACAATGAGCAGTTCTTC
CASKRLVRVYNEQFF
>TRBV7-2|-|-|TRBJ1-5
TGTGCCAGCAGCTTAGGAGGATATAGCAATCAGCCCCAGCATTTT
CASSLGGYSNQPQHF
>TRBV10-3|-|-|TRBJ1-1
TGTGCCATCAGGGACAAGAACACTGAAGCTTTCTTT
CAIRDKNTEAFF
>TRBV2|TRBD1|-|TRBJ1-4
TGTGCCAGCACCCCCGACAGGGCCACTAATGAAAAACTGTTTTTT
CASTPDRATNEKLFF
>TRBV2|TRBD2|-|TRBJ2-5
TGTGCCAGCATTATCGGACTAGCGGGGGGACCTGGGGAGACCCAGTACTTC
CASIIGLAGGPGETQYF
>TRBV6-6|TRBD1|-|TRBJ1-3
TGTGCCAGCAGTCCCCAATCAATTACAGGGGGCGTTGGAAACACCATATATTTT
CASSPQSITGGVGNTIYF
>TRBV6-2/TRBV6-3|TRBD2|-|TRBJ2-7
TGTGCCAGCAGCCTTAGCGGGGGGGCTTCCTACGAGCAGTACTTC
CASSLSGGASYEQYF
>TRBV7-2|-|-|TRBJ2-5
TGTGCCAGCAGCAAAAAGAGACGTACACAGCAAGAGACCCAGTACTTC
CASSKKRRTQQETQYF
>TRBV7-9|TRBD1|few|TRBJ1-2
TGTGCCAGCAGCTCCGGACCGGGACAGAATTATGGCTACACCTTC
CASSSGPGQNYGYTF
>TRBV5-4|TRBD2|-|TRBJ2-5
TGTGCCAGCAGCCCTGGGACTAGCGGGGGGGCTGGGGGTACAGAGACCCAGTACTTC
CASSPGTSGGAGGTETQYF
>TRBV28|-|few|TRBJ1-2
TGTGCCAGCAGTTTATCAGTGGGTCCGGGATACTTC
CASSLSVGPGYF
>TRBV3-1/TRBV3-2|-|-|TRBJ1-5
TGTGCCAGCAGCCAAAACATCAATCAGCCCCAGCATTTT
CASSQNINQPQHF
>TRBV28|-|-|TRBJ1-3
TGTGCCAGCAGTCTCCTAGGAAACACCATATATTTT
CASSLLGNTIYF
>TRBV7-9|-|-|TRBJ1-2
TGTGCCAGCAGCTTAAGGGGCTCGGGCTATGGCTACACCTTC
CASSLRGSGYGYTF
>TRBV7-8|-|-|TRBJ1-6
TGTGCCAGCAGTTACGCAGGGAATTCACCCCTCCACTTT
CASSYAGNSPLHF
>TRBV3-1/TRBV3-2|TRBD1|-|TRBJ1-1
TGTGCCAGCAGCCCGGGACAGGGCACTGAAGCTTTCTTT
CASSPGQGTEAFF
>TRBV7-8|TRBD1|-|TRBJ2-5
TGTGCCAGCAGCCCATCCGACAGGGGTCAGACCCAGTACTTC
CASSPSDRGQTQYF
>TRBV7-2|TRBD1|-|TRBJ2-7
TGTGCCAGCAGCCACCGCGAGCTGGGACAGGGAAACTACGAGCAGTACTTC
CASSHRELGQGNYEQYF
>TRBV4-3|-|-|TRBJ1-2
TGCGCCAGCAGCCGGGGGCACGGTGTCTATGGCTACACCTTC
CASSRGHGVYGYTF
>TRBV5-1|TRBD1|-|TRBJ1-1
TGCGCCAGCTCGTACAGGGGGACAGAGATGAACACTGAAGCTTTCTTT
CASSYRGTEMNTEAFF
>TRBV13|TRBD2|-|TRBJ2-5
TGTGCCAGCAGCTTAGGGCGTAGACTAGCGGGGGAGATCCCAACCGCACAAGAGACCCAGTACTTC
CASSLGRRLAGEIPTAQETQYF
>TRBV12-3/TRBV12-4|TRBD1|-|TRBJ2-7
TGTGCCAGCAGTGTGACAGGGAACGAGCAGTACTTC
CASSVTGNEQYF
>TRBV3-1/TRBV3-2|-|-|TRBJ2-7
TGTGCCAGCAGCCTTAGCGGTGGCATCTACGAGCAGTACTTC
CASSLSGGIYEQYF
>TRBV12-3/TRBV12-4|-|once|TRBJ1-2
TGTGCCAGCAGTTTAACCAGGGTCCATGGCTACACCTTC
CASSLTRVHGYTF
>TRBV3-1/TRBV3-2|-|once|TRBJ2-5
TGTGCCAGCAGCCGCGTCCCAGGAGAGACCCAGTACTTC
CASSRVPGETQYF
>TRBV2|-|-|TRBJ2-3
TGTGCCAGCTCAGGGTGGAGTAGCACAGATACGCAGTATTTT
CASSGWSSTDTQYF
>TRBV7-3|TRBD1|-|TRBJ2-7
TGTGCCAGCAGCTCCGGACAGGGGGCTTCCTACGAGCAGTACTTC
CASSSGQGASYEQYF
>TRBV3-1/TRBV3-2|TRBD2|-|TRBJ2-6
TGTGCCAGCAGCCACTCCCCAGAGCGGGGGAGCTCTGGGGCCAACGTCCTGACTTTC
CASSHSPERGSSGANVLTF
>TRBV3-1/TRBV3-2|-|-|TRBJ1-2
TGTGCCAGCAGCCAAGTCTATGACACCCCCTATGGCTACACCTTC
CASSQVYDTPYGYTF
>TRBV19|-|-|TRBJ2-7
TGTGCCAGTAGTATCAGTGGCAGCTCCTACGAGCAGTACTTC
CASSISGSSYEQYF
>TRBV6-6|TRBD1|-|TRBJ2-1
TGTGCCAGCAACTTTGACAGGGCAGCCGAGCAGTTCTTC
CASNFDRAAEQFF
>TRBV3-1/TRBV3-2|-|-|TRBJ2-1
TGTGCCAGCAGCCCGCTGATGGGAGGTGAGCAGTTCTTC
CASSPLMGGEQFF
>TRBV28|-|-|TRBJ1-2
TGTGCCAGCAGCCACCAGGGAGGGACTCCTAACTATGGCTACACCTTC
CASSHQGGTPNYGYTF
>TRBV30|-|-|TRBJ2-3
TGTGCCTGGAGTGTTCGCAGGCCCAGCACAGATACGCAGTATTTT
CAWSVRRPSTDTQYF
>TRBV19|-|-|TRBJ1-5
TGTGCCAGTAGTATAATTAGCCTAGCTGGTAATCAGCCCCAGCATTTT
CASSIISLAGNQPQHF
>TRBV5-5|TRBD1|-|TRBJ1-6
TGTGCCAGCAGCTTACTGGGGACAGGGTCACCCCTCCACTTT
CASSLLGTGSPLHF
>TRBV7-9|-|-|TRBJ1-4
TGTGCCAGCAGCTTAGGACTACAGGAAAAACTGTTTTTT
CASSLGLQEKLFF
>TRBV7-8|TRBD1|-|TRBJ2-3
TGTGCCAGCAGGGTCGGGACAGCGTTTTTGACAGATACGCAGTATTTT
CASRVGTAFLTDTQYF
>TRBV10-3|-|-|TRBJ2-7
TGTGCCATCAGCCGGGCGGCGGGCTACGAGCAGTACTTC
CAISRAAGYEQYF
>TRBV7-2|-|-|TRBJ2-5
TGTGCCAGCAGCTTAGCACTGAAAGAGACCCAGTACTTC
CASSLALKETQYF
>TRBV27|TRBD1|-|TRBJ1-2
TGTGCCAGCAGCCTACAGGGGCCGCGTGGCTACACCTTC
CASSLQGPRGYTF
>TRBV10-1|TRBD1|once|TRBJ2-7
TGCGCCAGCATCTCCGAAGGCCCGGACAGGGAGTTCTCCTACGAGCAGTACTTC
CASISEGPDREFSYEQYF
>TRBV27|TRBD2|-|TRBJ2-7
TGTGCCAGCACGCGACTAGCGGGGGGGTACGAGCAGTACTTC
CASTRLAGGYEQYF
>TRBV10-2|TRBD1|-|TRBJ2-2
TGCGCCAGCAGTCTTGACAGGGTGACCGGGGAGCTGTTTTTT
CASSLDRVTGELFF
>TRBV7-3|-|once|TRBJ2-3
TGTGCCAGCAGTTCCGGACAGGGAGGGTCAGATACGCAGTATTTT
CASSSGQGGSDTQYF
>TRBV3-1/TRBV3-2|-|-|TRBJ2-2
TGTGCCAGCAGCCACCAGGGGCATGGCGGGGAGCTGTTTTTT
CASSHQGHGGELFF
>TRBV18|-|-|TRBJ2-5
TGTGCCAGCTCACCACCGGAAAGGCGGGAGACCCAGTACTTC
CASSPPERRETQYF
>TRBV10-1|TRBD1|-|TRBJ1-4
TGCGCCAGCAGTGAGTCGACAGGGGAAAAACTGTTTTTT
CASSESTGEKLFF